This paragraph reports one TCR beta chain. In the original processing: Nucleated cell counts were estimated from reference gene primer amplification. Only in-frame clones appear in the TCRdb table, and some are missing; sequencing was by immunoSEQ multiplex PCR. Clone size and the V and J calls come from that table; the DNA yielded D and trimming. The sample contains 270,000 or so clones, about 80% of which appear only once. The data are from a study of blood T cell repertoires in COVID-19. Study as a whole: PBMCs, B-cell-depleted T cells, or T cells were the source of the cDNA or gDNA that made up the material.

Participant age was roughly 18 to 95 years, and participants resided in fewer than 30 US areas. All recovered Cohort 3 donors got two negative PCRs, got clearance, or saw symptom resolution. Trimming stripped 7 bases from V and 2 bases from J, with 11 bases between. The CDR3 sequence is 13 residues long. Germline CDR1 is MNHEY and CDR2 is SVGAGI. The sequence was obtained from a man over 45 who had recovered from COVID-19. The sample consisted of PBMCs or T cells enriched from blood (not recorded which). The V call is TRBV6-5, the J call TRBJ2-5, with D possibly matching TRBD2 (5 bases). Here the CDR3 DNA reads TGTGCCAGCACTAGCCCGAATCAAGAGACCCAGTACTTC. Its protein product is CASTSPNQETQYF.